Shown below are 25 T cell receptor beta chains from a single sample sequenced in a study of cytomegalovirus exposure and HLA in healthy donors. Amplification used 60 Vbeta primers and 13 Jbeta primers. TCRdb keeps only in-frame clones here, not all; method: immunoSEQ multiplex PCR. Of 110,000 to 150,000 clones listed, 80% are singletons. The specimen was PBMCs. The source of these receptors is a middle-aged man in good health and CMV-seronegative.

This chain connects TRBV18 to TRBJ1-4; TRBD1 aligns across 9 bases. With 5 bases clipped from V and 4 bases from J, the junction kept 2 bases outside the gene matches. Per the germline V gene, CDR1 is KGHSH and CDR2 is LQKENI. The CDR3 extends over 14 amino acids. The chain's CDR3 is CASSRQGVNEKLFF. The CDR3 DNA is TGTGCCAGCTCAAGACAGGGGGTTAATGAAAAACTGTTTTTT.

The CDR3 coding sequence is TGTGCCAGCAGCCAAGGGAGCGGTACCTACGAGCAGTACTTC. Amino acid sequence: CASSQGSGTYEQYF. The V call is TRBV14, the J call TRBJ2-7, with D tentatively TRBD2 (5 bases). Germline V CDR1 and CDR2: SGHDN, FVKESK. The CDR3 totals 14 residues. The germline V and J ends were trimmed by 1 base and 2 bases, with 9 bases remaining between them.

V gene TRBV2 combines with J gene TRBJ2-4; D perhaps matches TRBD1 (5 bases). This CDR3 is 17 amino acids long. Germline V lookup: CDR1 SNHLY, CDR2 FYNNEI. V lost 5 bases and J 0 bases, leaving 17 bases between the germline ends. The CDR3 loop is CASSLNRRVLAKNIQYF. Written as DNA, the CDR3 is TGTGCCAGCAGTTTAAACCGCAGGGTATTAGCCAAAAACATTCAGTACTTC.

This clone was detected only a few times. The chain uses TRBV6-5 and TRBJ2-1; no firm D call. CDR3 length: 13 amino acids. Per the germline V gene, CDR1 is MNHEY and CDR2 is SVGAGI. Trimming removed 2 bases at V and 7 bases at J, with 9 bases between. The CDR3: CASSYLTENEQFF. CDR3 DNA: TGTGCCAGCAGTTACCTGACTGAGAATGAGCAGTTCTTC.

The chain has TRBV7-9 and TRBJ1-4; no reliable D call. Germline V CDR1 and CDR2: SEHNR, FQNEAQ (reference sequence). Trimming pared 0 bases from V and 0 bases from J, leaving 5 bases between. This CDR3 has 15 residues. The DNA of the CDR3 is TGTGCCAGCAGCTTAGCCCCTGCAACTAATGAAAAACTGTTTTTT. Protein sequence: CASSLAPATNEKLFF. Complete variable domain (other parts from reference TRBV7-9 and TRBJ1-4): DTGVSQNPRHKITKRGQNVTFRCDPISEHNRLYWYRQTLGQGPEFLTYFQNEAQLEKSRLLSDRFSAERPKGSFSTLEIQRTEQGDSAMYLCASSLAPATNEKLFFGSGTQLSVL.

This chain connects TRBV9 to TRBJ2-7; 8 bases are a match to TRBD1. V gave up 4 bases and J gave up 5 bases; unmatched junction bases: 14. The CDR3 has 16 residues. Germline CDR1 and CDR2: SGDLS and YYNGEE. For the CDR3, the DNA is TGTGCCAGCAGCTCCCCAGCCGACAGGGGAGCAGACGAGCAGTACTTC. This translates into CASSSPADRGADEQYF. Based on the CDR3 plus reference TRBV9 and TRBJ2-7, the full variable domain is DSGVTQTPKHLITATGQRVTLRCSPRSGDLSVYWYQQSLDQGLQFLIQYYNGEERAKGNILERFSAQQFPDLHSELNLSSLELGDSALYFCASSSPADRGADEQYFGPGTRLTVT.

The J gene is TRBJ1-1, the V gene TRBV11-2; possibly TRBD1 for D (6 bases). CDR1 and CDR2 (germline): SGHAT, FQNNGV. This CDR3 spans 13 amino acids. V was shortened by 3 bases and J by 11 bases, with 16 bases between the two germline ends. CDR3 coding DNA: TGTGCCAGCAGCTTGGGGGGGGCGAGGTGGGCTTTCTTT. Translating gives CASSLGGARWAFF. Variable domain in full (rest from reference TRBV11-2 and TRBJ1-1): EAGVAQSPRYKIIEKRQSVAFWCNPISGHATLYWYQQILGQGPKLLIQFQNNGVVDDSQLPKDRFSAERLKGVDSTLKIQPAKLEDSAVYLCASSLGGARWAFFGQGTRLTVV.

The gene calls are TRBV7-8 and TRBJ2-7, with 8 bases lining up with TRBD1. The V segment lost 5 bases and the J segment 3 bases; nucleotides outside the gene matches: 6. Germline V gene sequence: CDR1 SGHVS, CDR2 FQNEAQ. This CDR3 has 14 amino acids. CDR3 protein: CASSPTGQGYEQYF. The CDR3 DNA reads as TGTGCCAGCAGCCCCACCGGACAGGGCTACGAGCAGTACTTC.

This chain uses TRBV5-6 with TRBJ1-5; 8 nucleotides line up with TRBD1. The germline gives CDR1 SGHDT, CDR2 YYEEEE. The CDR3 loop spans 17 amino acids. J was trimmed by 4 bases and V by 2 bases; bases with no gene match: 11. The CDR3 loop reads CASSFSVGQGGNQPQHF. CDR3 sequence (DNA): TGTGCCAGCAGCTTCAGTGTAGGACAGGGTGGAAATCAGCCCCAGCATTTT.

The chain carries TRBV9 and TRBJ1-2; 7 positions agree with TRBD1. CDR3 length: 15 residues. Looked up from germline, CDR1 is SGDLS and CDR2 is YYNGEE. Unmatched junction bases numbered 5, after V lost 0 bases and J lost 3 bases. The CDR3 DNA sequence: TGTGCCAGCAGCGTAGACGAGGGGGCACACTATGGCTACACCTTC. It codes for CASSVDEGAHYGYTF.

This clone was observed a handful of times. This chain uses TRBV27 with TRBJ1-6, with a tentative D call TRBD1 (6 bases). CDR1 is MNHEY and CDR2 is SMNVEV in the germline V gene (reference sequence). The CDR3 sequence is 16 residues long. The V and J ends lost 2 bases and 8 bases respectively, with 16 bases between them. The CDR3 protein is CASSLNGRGGHSPLHF. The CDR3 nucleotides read TGTGCCAGCAGTTTAAACGGCAGGGGCGGGCATTCACCCCTCCACTTT.

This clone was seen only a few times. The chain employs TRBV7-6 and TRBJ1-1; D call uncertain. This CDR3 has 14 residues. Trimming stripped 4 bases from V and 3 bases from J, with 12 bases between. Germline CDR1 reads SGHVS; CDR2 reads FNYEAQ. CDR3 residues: CASSSTGSYTEAFF. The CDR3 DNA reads TGTGCCAGCAGCTCGACGGGGAGTTACACTGAAGCTTTCTTT. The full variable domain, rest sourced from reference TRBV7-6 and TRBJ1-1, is GAGVSQSPRYKVTKRGQDVALRCDPISGHVSLYWYRQALGQGPEFLTYFNYEAQQDKSGLPNDRFSAERPEGSISTLTIQRTEQRDSAMYRCASSSTGSYTEAFFGQGTRLTVV.

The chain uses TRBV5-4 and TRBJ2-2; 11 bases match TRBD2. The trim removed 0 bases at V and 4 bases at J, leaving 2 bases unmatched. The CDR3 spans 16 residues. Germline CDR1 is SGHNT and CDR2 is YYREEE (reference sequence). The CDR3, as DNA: TGTGCCAGCAGCTTGGGACTAGCGGGGAGCACCGGGGAGCTGTTTTTT. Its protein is CASSLGLAGSTGELFF.

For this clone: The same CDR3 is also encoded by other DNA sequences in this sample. The CDR3 here is CASSLAGTAKETQYF. CDR3 DNA: TGCGCCAGCAGCTTGGCCGGGACAGCAAAAGAGACCCAGTACTTC. The chain uses TRBV5-1 and TRBJ2-5, with TRBD1 matching over 7 bases. Germline lookup yields CDR1 SGHRS and CDR2 YFSETQ. The CDR3 extends over 15 amino acids. The trim removed 0 bases at V and 3 bases at J, leaving 5 bases unmatched.

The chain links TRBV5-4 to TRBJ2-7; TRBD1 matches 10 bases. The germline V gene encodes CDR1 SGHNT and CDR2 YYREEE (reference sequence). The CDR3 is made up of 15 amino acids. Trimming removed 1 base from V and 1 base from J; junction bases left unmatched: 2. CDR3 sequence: CASSLPGQGSYEQYF. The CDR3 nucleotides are TGTGCCAGCAGCTTGCCGGGACAGGGGTCCTACGAGCAGTACTTC.

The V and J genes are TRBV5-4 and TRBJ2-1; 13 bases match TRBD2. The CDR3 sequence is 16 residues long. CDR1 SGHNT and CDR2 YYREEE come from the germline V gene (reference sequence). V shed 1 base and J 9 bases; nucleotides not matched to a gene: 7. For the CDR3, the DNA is TGTGCCAGCAGCTTGCGGGCAACTAGCGGGGGGGGTGAGCAGTTCTTC. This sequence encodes CASSLRATSGGGEQFF.

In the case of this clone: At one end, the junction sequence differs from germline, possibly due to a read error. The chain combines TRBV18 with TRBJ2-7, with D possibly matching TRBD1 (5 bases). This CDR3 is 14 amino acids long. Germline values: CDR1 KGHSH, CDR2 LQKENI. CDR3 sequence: CASSSPGQTYEQYF. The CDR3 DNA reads TGTGCCAGCTCATCACCCGGACAAACCTACGAGCAGTACTTC.

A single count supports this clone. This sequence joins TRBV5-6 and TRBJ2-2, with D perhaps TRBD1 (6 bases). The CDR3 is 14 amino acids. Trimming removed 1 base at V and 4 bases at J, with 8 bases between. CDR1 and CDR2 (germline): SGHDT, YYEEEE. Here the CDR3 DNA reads TGTGCCAGCAGCTTGACAGGGAGCACCGGGGAGCTGTTTTTT. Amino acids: CASSLTGSTGELFF.

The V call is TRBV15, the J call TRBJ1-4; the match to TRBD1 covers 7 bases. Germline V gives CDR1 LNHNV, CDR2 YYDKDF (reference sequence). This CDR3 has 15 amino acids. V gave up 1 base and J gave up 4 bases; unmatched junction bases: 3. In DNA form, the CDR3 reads TGTGCCACCAGCAGAGTGGCAGGGGGTAATGAAAAACTGTTTTTT. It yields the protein CATSRVAGGNEKLFF.

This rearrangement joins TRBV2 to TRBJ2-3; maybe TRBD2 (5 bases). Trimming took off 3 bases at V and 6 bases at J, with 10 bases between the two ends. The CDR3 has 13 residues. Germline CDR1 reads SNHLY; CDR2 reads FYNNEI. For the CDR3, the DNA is TGTGCCAGCAGTGACGGGGTACCCGATACGCAGTATTTT. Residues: CASSDGVPDTQYF.

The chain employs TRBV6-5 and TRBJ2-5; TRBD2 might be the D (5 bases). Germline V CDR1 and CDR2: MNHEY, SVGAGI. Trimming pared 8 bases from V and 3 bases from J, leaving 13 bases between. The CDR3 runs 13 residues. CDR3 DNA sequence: TGTGCCAGCCAAGGGAGTTTCAAAGAGACCCAGTACTTC. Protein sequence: CASQGSFKETQYF.

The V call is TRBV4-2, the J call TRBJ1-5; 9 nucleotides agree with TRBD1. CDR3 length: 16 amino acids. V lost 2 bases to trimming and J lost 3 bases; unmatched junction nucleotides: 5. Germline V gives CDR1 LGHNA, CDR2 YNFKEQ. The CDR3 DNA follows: TGTGCCAGCAGCCAAAACAGGGGGCAGGACAATCAGCCCCAGCATTTT. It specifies CASSQNRGQDNQPQHF.

CDR3 in DNA: TGTGCCAGCAGTTACACGGGCTACGAGCAGTACTTC. Translated, it gives CASSYTGYEQYF. This chain joins TRBV6-5 and TRBJ2-7; D gene unclear. The CDR3 sequence is 12 residues long. V was shortened by 2 bases and J by 3 bases, with 5 bases between the two germline ends. Per the germline V gene, CDR1 is MNHEY and CDR2 is SVGAGI.

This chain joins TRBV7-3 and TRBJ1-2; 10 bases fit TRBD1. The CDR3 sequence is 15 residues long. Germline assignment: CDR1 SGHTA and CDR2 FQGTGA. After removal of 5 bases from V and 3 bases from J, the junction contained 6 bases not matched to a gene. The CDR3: CASSLLGTGDYGYTF. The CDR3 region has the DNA TGTGCCAGCAGCCTATTAGGGACAGGGGACTATGGCTACACCTTC.

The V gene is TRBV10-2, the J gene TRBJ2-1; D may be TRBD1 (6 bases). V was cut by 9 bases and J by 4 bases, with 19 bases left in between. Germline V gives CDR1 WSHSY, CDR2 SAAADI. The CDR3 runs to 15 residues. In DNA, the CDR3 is TGCGCCAGTAGGAATCAGGGGACAAATTACAATGAGCAGTTCTTC. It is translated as CASRNQGTNYNEQFF.